A selection of T cell receptor beta chains follows, all from one sample in a study of blood T cells in healthy people across ages. TCRdb passed the 5' RACE reads through MiXCR, listing each CDR3 protein once. In the table there are 800,000 or so distinct CDR3 sequences, more than 20% of which are singletons. These data also featured in a second study, about T cells of mothers and their children.

The sample taken for sequencing was blood. The origin of the receptors is a boy younger than 18 in good health. CDR3s include the opening cysteine and the closing phenylalanine or tryptophan. The D gene is left open where the match is weak. A clone size is listed for some rows: how often the clone was seen (once, few, many), or a class if it is expanded.

d_call,j_call,v_call,clone_size,cdr3_nt,cdr3_aa
TRBD2,TRBJ2-5,TRBV12-3/TRBV12-4,few,TGTGCCAGCAGTTTCAGGGTTAGCGGGGGGGCCGGCCAAGAGACCCAGTACTTC,CASSFRVSGGAGQETQYF
-,TRBJ2-7,TRBV11-1,-,TGTGCCAGCAGCTCACAGGGACGTACCTACGAGCAGTACTTC,CASSSQGRTYEQYF
TRBD1,TRBJ1-2,TRBV5-5,few,TGTGCCAGCAACGCCGGGACAGGCTATGGCTACACCTTC,CASNAGTGYGYTF
-,TRBJ2-1,TRBV6-2/TRBV6-3,few,TGTGCCAGCAGTTACGGCCCCGAGATACGTTATGAGCAGTTCTTC,CASSYGPEIRYEQFF
-,TRBJ1-6,TRBV7-2,-,TGTGCCAGCAGCGACAGGAGAGGTGGTAATTCACCCCTCCACTTT,CASSDRRGGNSPLHF
TRBD1,TRBJ1-1,TRBV4-3,few,TGCGCCAGCAGCCAAGGCACAGGGGGAAACACTGAAGCTTTCTTT,CASSQGTGGNTEAFF
TRBD2,TRBJ2-7,TRBV20-1,-,TGCAGTGCTAGAGATCCAGCGGGAGGGCCCTACGAGCAGTACTTC,CSARDPAGGPYEQYF
-,TRBJ2-1,TRBV3-1,many,TGTGCCAGCAGCCAAACAGGGGGGGGCTACAATGAGCAGTTCTTC,CASSQTGGGYNEQFF
-,TRBJ1-6,TRBV20-1,-,TGCAGTTTTTTGCGGCAGAGTAATTCACCCCTCCACTTT,CSFLRQSNSPLHF
TRBD2,TRBJ2-7,TRBV7-2,many,TGTGCCAGCAGCTTTAGCGGGGCCTCGAACGAGCAGTACTTC,CASSFSGASNEQYF
-,TRBJ1-2,TRBV29-1,-,TGCAGCGTTGAACCGGCTCGAGGGAACTATGGCTGCACCTTC,CSVEPARGNYGCTF
-,TRBJ1-1,TRBV16,-,TGTGCCAGCAGCCGTCTGGGCGCTGAAGCTTTCTTT,CASSRLGAEAFF
-,TRBJ1-2,TRBV7-9,few,TGTGCCAGCAGCTTCGGGGATACTAACTATGGCTACACCTTC,CASSFGDTNYGYTF
-,TRBJ1-5,TRBV27,-,TGTGCCAGCAGTCCCAACCCCCGGGACACCAATCAGCCCCAGCATTTT,CASSPNPRDTNQPQHF
-,TRBJ1-4,TRBV7-9,few,TGTGCCAGCAGCTTGCGGGCCGGAAATGAAAAACTGTTTTTT,CASSLRAGNEKLFF
-,TRBJ2-5,TRBV5-6,-,TGTGCCAGCAGTGGACTGCCCGGAGAGACCCAGTACTTC,CASSGLPGETQYF
TRBD1,TRBJ2-2,TRBV5-5,few,TGTGCCAGCAGCTTGGGGACAGGGATTAACACCGGGGAGCTGTTTTTT,CASSLGTGINTGELFF
-,TRBJ2-3,TRBV12-3/TRBV12-4,-,TGTGCCAGCAGTTTCGGGGTTGAGGATACGCAGTATTTT,CASSFGVEDTQYF
TRBD2,TRBJ2-3,TRBV6-2/TRBV6-3,-,TGTGCCAGCAGTCCGGGCGACCGTAGCGGGGCAGATACGCAGTATTTT,CASSPGDRSGADTQYF
-,TRBJ1-2,TRBV7-9,few,TGTGCCAGCAGCCTCCTGGGGGAGATTGACTATGGCTACACCTTC,CASSLLGEIDYGYTF
-,TRBJ2-7,TRBV27,many,TGTGCCAGCAGTTTATCCAGATCCTACGAGCAGTACTTC,CASSLSRSYEQYF
-,TRBJ2-7,TRBV13,once,TGTGCCAGCAGGACCCCCACTTACGAGCAGTACTTC,CASRTPTYEQYF
-,TRBJ2-5,TRBV6-1,-,TGTGCCAGCAGCCGGAGGGGTTTTGAAGAGACCCAGTACTTC,CASSRRGFEETQYF
TRBD1,TRBJ1-2,TRBV9,many,TGTGCCAGCAGCATGACAGGGACCTCCTATGGCTACACCTTC,CASSMTGTSYGYTF
-,TRBJ1-1,TRBV20-1,few,TGCAGTGCTTACGACGACGGAGATAACACTGAAGCTTTCTTT,CSAYDDGDNTEAFF
-,TRBJ2-7,TRBV5-1,-,TGCGCCAGCAGAGGGGATGGTTACGAGCAGTACTTC,CASRGDGYEQYF
-,TRBJ2-1,TRBV9,-,TGTGCCAGCAGCGGGCAGGAGGGGCAGGGGACCTACAATGAGCAGTTCTTC,CASSGQEGQGTYNEQFF
-,TRBJ2-3,TRBV4-3,-,TGCGCCAGCAGCCTTACTCTGGCACCTCCCACAGATACGCAGTATTTT,CASSLTLAPPTDTQYF
-,TRBJ1-2,TRBV29-1,few,TGCAGCGCCTACAAAGACTATGGCTACACCTTC,CSAYKDYGYTF
-,TRBJ2-3,TRBV5-1,-,TGCGCCAGCAGCTTGGAAGGGTTGGGTGATACGCAGTATTTT,CASSLEGLGDTQYF
-,TRBJ2-2,TRBV6-5,few,TGTGCCAGCAGTTACTCGAGGAGGGGGCGCGTGGGCACCGGGGAGCTGTTTTTT,CASSYSRRGRVGTGELFF
-,TRBJ1-5,TRBV11-2,-,TGTGCCAGCAGCCCAAGGGGGGGGGCGGGTCAGCCCCAGCATTTT,CASSPRGGAGQPQHF
TRBD1,TRBJ2-7,TRBV6-5,few,TGTGCCAGCAGCTCGGACAGGGTCGAGCAGTACTTC,CASSSDRVEQYF
-,TRBJ2-3,TRBV6-6,-,TGTGCCAGCACCCCTCCCGTGGGAAAGGTCGCAGATACGCAGTATTTT,CASTPPVGKVADTQYF
-,TRBJ2-5,TRBV12-3/TRBV12-4,-,TGTGCCAGCAGTTTATACCCGAAAAAGACCCAGTACTTC,CASSLYPKKTQYF
-,TRBJ2-1,TRBV2,few,TGTGCCAGCAGTTACCCAGGGGGGGCAAATGAGCAGTTCTTC,CASSYPGGANEQFF
TRBD2,TRBJ2-5,TRBV15,-,TGTGCCACCAGCAGAGGTCTAGCGGGGTATGGGACCCAGTACTTC,CATSRGLAGYGTQYF